This T cell receptor (beta chain) was retrieved from a study of T cells in Graves' hyperthyroidism and ophthalmopathy. With respect to this clonotype: Its antigen is still unknown.

PBMCs were derived from 10 ml fresh peripheral blood. Amplification of TCR beta CDR3 regions used RNA as the template. Initially, a first-round RT-PCR of the TCR CDR3 employed the HTBI primer set. TCRdb used MiXCR to reprocess the multiplex PCR reads, holding one entry per CDR3 protein. The sample includes about 600,000 distinct CDR3 sequences, 16% of them seen just once. Study findings and constraints: Appearing also in blood were most of the thyroid clonotypes expanded above 0.001.

This TCR was sampled from a woman aged 40 to 50 with Graves' ophthalmopathy. Source material: blood.

The CDR3 coding sequence is TGTGCCAGCAGAAAAGACAGTCCCTCTGGAAACACCATATATTTT. This encodes CASRKDSPSGNTIYF. This chain joins TRBV6-1 and TRBJ1-3; D perhaps matches TRBD1 (5 bases). The CDR3 is made up of 15 amino acids. The ends were cut back, 6 bases at V and 0 bases at J, with 12 bases in the middle. CDR1 and CDR2 (germline): MNHNS, SASEGT.